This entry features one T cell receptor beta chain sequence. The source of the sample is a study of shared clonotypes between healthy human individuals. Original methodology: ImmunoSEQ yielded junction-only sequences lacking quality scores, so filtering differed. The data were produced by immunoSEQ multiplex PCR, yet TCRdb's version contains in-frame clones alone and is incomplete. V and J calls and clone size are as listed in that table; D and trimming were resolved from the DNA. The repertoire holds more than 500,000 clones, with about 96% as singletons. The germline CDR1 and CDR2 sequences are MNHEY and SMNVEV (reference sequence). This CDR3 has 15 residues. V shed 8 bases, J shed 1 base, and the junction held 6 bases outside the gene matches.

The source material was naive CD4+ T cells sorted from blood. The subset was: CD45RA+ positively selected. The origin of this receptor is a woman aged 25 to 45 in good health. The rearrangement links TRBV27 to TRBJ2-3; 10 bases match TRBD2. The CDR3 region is CASGNGLAGTDTQYF. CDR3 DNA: TGTGCCAGCGGAAATGGACTAGCGGGCACAGATACGCAGTATTTT.